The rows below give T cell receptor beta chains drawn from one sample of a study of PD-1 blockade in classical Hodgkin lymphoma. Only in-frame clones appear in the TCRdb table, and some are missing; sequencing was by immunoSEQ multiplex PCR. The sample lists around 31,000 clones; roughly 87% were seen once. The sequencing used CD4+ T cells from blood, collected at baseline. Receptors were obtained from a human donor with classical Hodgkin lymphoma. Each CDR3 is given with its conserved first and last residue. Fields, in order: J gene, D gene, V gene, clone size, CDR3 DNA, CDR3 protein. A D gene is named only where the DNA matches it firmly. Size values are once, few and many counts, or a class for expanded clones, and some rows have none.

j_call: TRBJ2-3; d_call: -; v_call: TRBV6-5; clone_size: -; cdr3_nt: TGTGCCAGCAGTTACTCGGGCGGTGTGAAAGATACGCAGTATTTT; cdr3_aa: CASSYSGGVKDTQYF
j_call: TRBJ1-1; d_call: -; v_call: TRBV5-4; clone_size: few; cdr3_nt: TGTGCCAGCAGCTTCAACACTGAAGCTTTCTTT; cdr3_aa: CASSFNTEAFF
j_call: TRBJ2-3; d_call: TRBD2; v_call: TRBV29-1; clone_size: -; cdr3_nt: TGCAGCGCCAAAGCGGGGGGAACTGATACGCAGTATTTT; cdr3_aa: CSAKAGGTDTQYF
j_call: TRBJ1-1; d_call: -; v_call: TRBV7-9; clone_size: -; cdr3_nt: TGTGCCAGCAGCTTTATCCAGGGGAACACTGAAGCTTTCTTT; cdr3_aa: CASSFIQGNTEAFF
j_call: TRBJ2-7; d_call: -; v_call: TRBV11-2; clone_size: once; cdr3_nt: TGTGCCAGCAGCTTATCCGGACCGCCCTACGAGCAGTACTTC; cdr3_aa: CASSLSGPPYEQYF
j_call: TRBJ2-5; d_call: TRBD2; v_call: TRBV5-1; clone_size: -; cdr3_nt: TGCGCCAGCAGCTTGCGGACTAGCGGGAGAGAGACCCAGTACTTC; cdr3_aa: CASSLRTSGRETQYF
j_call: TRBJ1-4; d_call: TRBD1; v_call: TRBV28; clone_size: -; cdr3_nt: TGTGCCACCTCGGACAGGTCGAATGAAAAACTGTTTTTT; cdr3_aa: CATSDRSNEKLFF
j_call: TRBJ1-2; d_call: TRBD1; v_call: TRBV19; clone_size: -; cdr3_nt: TGTGCCAGTAAGGGAGTGACAGGGAGGATTGGCTACACCTTC; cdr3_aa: CASKGVTGRIGYTF
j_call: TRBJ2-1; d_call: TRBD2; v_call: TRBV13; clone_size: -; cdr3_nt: TGTGCCAGCAGACCACTAGCGGGGGGGTACAATGAGCAGTTCTTC; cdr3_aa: CASRPLAGGYNEQFF
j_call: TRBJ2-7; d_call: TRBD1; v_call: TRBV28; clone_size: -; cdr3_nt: TGTGCCAGCAGCCCGGGACAGGGATTTGGGCAGTACTTC; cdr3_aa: CASSPGQGFGQYF
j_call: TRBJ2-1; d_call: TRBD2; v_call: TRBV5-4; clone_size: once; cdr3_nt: TGTGCCAGCAGCCGGACTAGCGGGAGAACCACATACAATGAGCAGTTCTTC; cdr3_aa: CASSRTSGRTTYNEQFF
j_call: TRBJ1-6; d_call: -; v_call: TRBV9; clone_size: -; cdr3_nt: TGTGCCAGCAGCGTAGAAACCAGTTCATATAATTCACCCCTCCACTTT; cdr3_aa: CASSVETSSYNSPLHF
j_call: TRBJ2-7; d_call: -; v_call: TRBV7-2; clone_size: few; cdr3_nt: TGTGCCAGCAGCGTCCGGGAGAAAGGCGAGCAGTACTTC; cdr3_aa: CASSVREKGEQYF
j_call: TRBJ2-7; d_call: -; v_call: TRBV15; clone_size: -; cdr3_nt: TGTGCCACCAGCAGAGATTCGGGCTACGAGCAGTACTTC; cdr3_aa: CATSRDSGYEQYF
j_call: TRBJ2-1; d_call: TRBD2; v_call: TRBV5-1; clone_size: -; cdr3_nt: TGCGCCAGCACAGTAGCGGGAGGTCCCGGGGGGAATGAGCAGTTCTTC; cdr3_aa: CASTVAGGPGGNEQFF
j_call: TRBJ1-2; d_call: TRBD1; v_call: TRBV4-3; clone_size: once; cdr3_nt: TGCGCCAGCAGCCAGTCTTCAGGGGGGCCCTCCTATGGCTACACCTTC; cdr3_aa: CASSQSSGGPSYGYTF
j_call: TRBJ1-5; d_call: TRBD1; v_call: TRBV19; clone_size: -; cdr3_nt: TGTGCCAGTAGTACGGACAGGCCCCATGATCAGCCCCAGCATTTT; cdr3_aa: CASSTDRPHDQPQHF
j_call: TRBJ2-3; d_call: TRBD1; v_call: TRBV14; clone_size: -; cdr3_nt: TGTGCCAGCAGCCATAGGACAGGCCGAGATACGCAGTATTTT; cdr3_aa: CASSHRTGRDTQYF
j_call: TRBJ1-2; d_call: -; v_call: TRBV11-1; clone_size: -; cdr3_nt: TGTGCCAGCAGCCCGATAGAAAATGGCTACACCTTC; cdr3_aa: CASSPIENGYTF
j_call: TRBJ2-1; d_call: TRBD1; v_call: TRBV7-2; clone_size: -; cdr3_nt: TGTGCCAGCAGCACCCAGACAGGGGGGTACAATGAGCAGTTCTTC; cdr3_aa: CASSTQTGGYNEQFF
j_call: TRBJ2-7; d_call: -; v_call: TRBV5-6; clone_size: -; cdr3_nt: TGTGCCAGCAGCGTAAAGTGGGCCTACGAGCAGTACTTC; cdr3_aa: CASSVKWAYEQYF
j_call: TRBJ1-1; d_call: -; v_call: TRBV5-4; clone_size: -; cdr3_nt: TGTGCCAGCAGCCCTCGGCCAGAGATGAACACTGAAGCTTTCTTT; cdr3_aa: CASSPRPEMNTEAFF
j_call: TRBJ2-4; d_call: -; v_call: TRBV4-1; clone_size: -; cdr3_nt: TGCGCCAGCAGCCAAGCTTCGGCGCAAAGGACCAAAAACATTCAGTACTTC; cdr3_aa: CASSQASAQRTKNIQYF
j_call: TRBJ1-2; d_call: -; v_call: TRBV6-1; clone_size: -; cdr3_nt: TGTGCCAGCAGTGACCGTCTGGGGGGCTACACCTTC; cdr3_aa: CASSDRLGGYTF
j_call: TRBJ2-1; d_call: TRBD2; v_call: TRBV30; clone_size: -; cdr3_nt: TGTGCCTGGAGTGTGTATTTGACTAGCGGGAGTCTGAGGAATGAGCAGTTCTTC; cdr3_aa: CAWSVYLTSGSLRNEQFF
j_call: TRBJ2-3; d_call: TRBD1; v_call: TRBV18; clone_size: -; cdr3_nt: TGTGCCAGCTCTTCCCGGGACAGGGGACCAGATACGCAGTATTTT; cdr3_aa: CASSSRDRGPDTQYF
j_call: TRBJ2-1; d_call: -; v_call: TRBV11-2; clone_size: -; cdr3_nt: TGTGCCAGCAGCTTACTGCGTCTCTCCTACAATGAGCAGTTCTTC; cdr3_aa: CASSLLRLSYNEQFF
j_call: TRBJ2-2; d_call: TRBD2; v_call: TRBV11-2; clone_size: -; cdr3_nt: TGTGCCAGCAGCTTAGTTAGCGGGAGGGCCCACGGGGAGCTGTTTTTT; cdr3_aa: CASSLVSGRAHGELFF
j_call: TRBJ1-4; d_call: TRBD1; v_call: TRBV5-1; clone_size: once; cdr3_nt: TGCGCCAGCAGGACCACAGGGGGGCTTGAAAAACTGTTTTTT; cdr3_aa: CASRTTGGLEKLFF
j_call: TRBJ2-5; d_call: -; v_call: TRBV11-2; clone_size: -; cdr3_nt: TGTGCCAGCAGTCGGACTGGGGGGCGTCTGTGGGAGTGGGAGACCCAGTACTTC; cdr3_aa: CASSRTGGRLWEWETQYF
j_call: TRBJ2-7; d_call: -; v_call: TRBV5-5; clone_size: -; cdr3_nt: TGTGCCAGCAGCTTAGACAGCGTCTACGAGCAGTACTTC; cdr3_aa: CASSLDSVYEQYF
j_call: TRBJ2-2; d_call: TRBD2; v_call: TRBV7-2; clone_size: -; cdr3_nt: TGTGCCAGCAGCTTAACCCCACTAGCGGAGAGGGGCGGGGAGCTGTTTTTT; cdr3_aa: CASSLTPLAERGGELFF
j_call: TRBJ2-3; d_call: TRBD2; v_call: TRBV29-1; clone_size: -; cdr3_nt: TGCAGCGTTTCCGGGGGGAGGGGAGGCACAGATACGCAGTATTTT; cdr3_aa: CSVSGGRGGTDTQYF
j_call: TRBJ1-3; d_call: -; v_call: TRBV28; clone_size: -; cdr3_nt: TGTGCCAGCAGTTTAGGGGGGGGGCGCGGAAACACCATATATTTT; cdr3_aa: CASSLGGGRGNTIYF
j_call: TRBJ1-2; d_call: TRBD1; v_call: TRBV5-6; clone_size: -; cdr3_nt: TGTGCCAGCAGCTTGGAACCAGGGGGCTATGGCTACACCTTC; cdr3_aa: CASSLEPGGYGYTF
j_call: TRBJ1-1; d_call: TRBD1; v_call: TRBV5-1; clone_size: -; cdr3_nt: TGCGCCAGCAGCCCGAGGACAGGCTTGAACACTGAAGCTTTCTTT; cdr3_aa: CASSPRTGLNTEAFF
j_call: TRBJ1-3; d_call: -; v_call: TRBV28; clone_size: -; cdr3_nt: TGTGCCAGCAGTTTATGGACAGCTGGAAACACCATATATTTT; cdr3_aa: CASSLWTAGNTIYF
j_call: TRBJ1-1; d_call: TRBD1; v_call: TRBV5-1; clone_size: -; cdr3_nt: TGCGCCAGCAGCGGGACAGGGAGGACTGAAGCTTTCTTT; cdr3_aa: CASSGTGRTEAFF
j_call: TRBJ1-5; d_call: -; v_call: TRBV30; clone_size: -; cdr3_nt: TGTGCCTGGAGTGTTCAAGGTGTGGACAATCAGCCCCAGCATTTT; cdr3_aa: CAWSVQGVDNQPQHF
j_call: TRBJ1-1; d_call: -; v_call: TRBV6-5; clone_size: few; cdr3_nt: TGTGCCAGCAGTTACTCTGGGAGGAGGGTGAACACTGAAGCTTTCTTT; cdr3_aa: CASSYSGRRVNTEAFF
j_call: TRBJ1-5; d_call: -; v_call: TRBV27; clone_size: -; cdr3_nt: TGTGCCAGCGGAGGGGCGAATAGCAATCAGCCCCAGCATTTT; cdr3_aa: CASGGANSNQPQHF
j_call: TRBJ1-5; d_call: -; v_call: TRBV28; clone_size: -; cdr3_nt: TGTGCCAGCAGTCCCGGGAAAGGGGGTTATCAGCCCCAGCATTTT; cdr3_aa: CASSPGKGGYQPQHF